What follows are 4 T cell receptor beta chains derived from one specimen sequenced in a study of blood T cell repertoires in COVID-19. The protocol was immunoSEQ multiplex PCR, while the TCRdb copy is restricted to in-frame clones and leaves out a portion. Altogether about 14,000 clones are present, roughly 88% being singletons, with the ten largest covering roughly 28%. The sample comprised peripheral blood. The receptors derive from a woman aged 45 to 65 with active or convalescent COVID-19.

J is TRBJ1-4 and V is TRBV28; TRBD1 matches 11 bases. This CDR3 contains 15 residues. Germline values: CDR1 MDHEN, CDR2 SYDVKM. Trimming took 3 bases from V and 10 from J; bases not matched to a gene: 7. CDR3 in amino acids: CASSFGDRGVGKLFF. In DNA, the CDR3 is TGTGCCAGCAGTTTCGGGGACAGGGGGGTCGGAAAACTGTTTTTT.

The genes are TRBV7-2 and TRBJ1-1; weak D call: TRBD1 (6 bases). Germline V gene data show CDR1 as SGHTA and CDR2 as FQGNSA. The CDR3 runs to 14 residues. V lost 5 bases and J 2 bases, leaving 12 bases between the germline ends. CDR3 loop: CASSPAGANTEAFF. For the CDR3, the DNA is TGTGCCAGCAGCCCAGCAGGGGCAAACACTGAAGCTTTCTTT.

In the case of this clone: A read error may account for a junction end that differs from germline. The chain has TRBV11-2 and TRBJ2-7; 7 bases align to TRBD1. Germline loops: CDR1 SGHAT, CDR2 FQNNGV. CDR3 length: 18 residues. The CDR3 bases are TGTGCCAGCAGTCCGTTCCGGGACAGTCCCTACAAATCCTACGAACAGTACTTC. This sequence encodes CASSPFRDSPYKSYEQYF.

The rearrangement links TRBV28 to TRBJ2-1; no firm D call. The V and J ends lost 8 bases and 2 bases respectively, with 10 bases between them. Per germline, CDR1 MDHEN and CDR2 SYDVKM. The CDR3 has 13 residues. CDR3 in amino acids: CASGRVPYNEQFF. CDR3 DNA sequence: TGTGCCAGCGGTAGAGTCCCCTACAATGAGCAGTTCTTC.